A single sample gave rise to the 27 T cell receptor beta chains below, sequenced in a study of identical twins. TCRdb used MiXCR to reprocess the 5' RACE reads, holding one entry per CDR3 protein. This sample has hundreds of thousands of distinct CDR3 sequences, with roughly 8% found just once. This same sample was also taken into another study, of yellow fever vaccine responses in identical twins.

Sequencing input: PBMCs. These receptors were collected from a woman in her late teens or twenties in good health.

V and J are TRBV27 and TRBJ1-1, with D possibly TRBD1 on 6 matching bases. Trimming left V 2 bases short and J 6 bases short, with 13 bases between. The germline V gene has CDR1 MNHEY and CDR2 SMNVEV (reference sequence). The CDR3 is made up of 14 amino acids. As DNA, the CDR3 is TGTGCCAGCAGTTTAGGCAGGGGTTCAGCTGAAGCTTTCTTT. Encoded protein: CASSLGRGSAEAFF.

The rearrangement uses TRBV3-1 and TRBJ2-7, with TRBD2 identical over 7 bases. The CDR3 spans 15 residues. Germline V lookup: CDR1 LGHDT, CDR2 YNNKEL (reference sequence). The V gene end was trimmed by 4 bases and the J gene end by 3 bases; junction bases not matched to a gene: 9. The DNA for the CDR3 is TGTGCCAGCAGCCTTACCGGCGGGGGAGTCTACGAGCAGTACTTC. Translating it yields CASSLTGGGVYEQYF.

This clonotype came up many times. The rearrangement uses TRBV12-3 or TRBV12-4 and TRBJ2-2; TRBD2 matches 9 bases. V shed 3 bases and J 4 bases; nucleotides not matched to a gene: 9. This CDR3 contains 17 residues. The CDR3 loop is CASSFWLGGRATGELFF. The CDR3 nucleotides read TGTGCCAGCAGTTTTTGGTTAGGCGGGAGGGCCACCGGGGAGCTGTTTTTT.

On this clonotype itself: This CDR3 fails to terminate in the conserved phenylalanine or tryptophan, so it likely reflects a read error. The CDR3 DNA is TGTGCCAGCTCTCTTTCCCTCGGGACAGGGGGCGCCGGGTCCGAGCAGTACCTC. Protein: CASSLSLGTGGAGSEQYL. The rearrangement joins TRBV18 to TRBJ2-7; 12 nucleotides agree with TRBD1. Germline V gene sequence: CDR1 KGHSH, CDR2 LQKENI. The CDR3 is 18 residues long. V lost 6 bases, J lost 6 bases, and 18 bases stayed unmatched.

This clonotype was counted between two and nine times. The chain couples TRBV6-5 to TRBJ2-2; D might be TRBD1 (5 bases). V lost 2 bases and J lost 0, with 10 bases in between. Germline assignment: CDR1 MNHEY and CDR2 SVGAGI. This CDR3 region has 16 residues. The CDR3 loop is CASSYKGFANTGELFF. In DNA, the CDR3 is TGTGCCAGCAGTTACAAGGGGTTCGCGAACACCGGGGAGCTGTTTTTT.

This clonotype was found many times. This chain joins TRBV12-3 or TRBV12-4 and TRBJ2-7, with 8 bases fitting TRBD1. The CDR3 runs 14 residues. The V gene end was trimmed by 6 bases and the J gene end by 0 bases; junction bases not matched to a gene: 4. The DNA of the CDR3 is TGTGCCAGCAGCATGACAGGGGCCTCCTACGAGCAGTACTTC. It yields the protein CASSMTGASYEQYF.

The table lists this clonotype with many counts. The chain recombines TRBV12-3 or TRBV12-4 with TRBJ1-1; D remains ambiguous. This CDR3 is 12 amino acids long. V was trimmed by 8 bases and J by 4 bases, leaving 11 bases between them. This CDR3 reads CASSFGSTEAFF. As DNA, the CDR3 is TGTGCCAGCTCCTTCGGGAGCACTGAAGCTTTCTTT.

This sequence joins TRBV5-5 and TRBJ2-2, with D maybe TRBD1 (5 bases). Per the germline V gene, CDR1 is SGHKS and CDR2 is YYEKEE (reference sequence). The CDR3 runs 15 residues. Trimming removed 5 bases at V and 3 bases at J, with 14 bases between. As DNA, the CDR3 is TGTGCCAGCAGGTCAGGGTTAGTGTACACCGGGGAGCTGTTTTTT. This codes for CASRSGLVYTGELFF.

At least ten counts were recorded for this clonotype. V gene TRBV5-1 combines with J gene TRBJ1-6; D gene uncertain. CDR3 length: 16 residues. V was trimmed by 1 base and J by 9 bases, leaving 17 bases between them. The germline CDR1 and CDR2 sequences are SGHRS and YFSETQ. As DNA, the CDR3 is TGCGCCAGCAGCTTGTCCCCAACACGGTATGGTTCACCCCTCCACTTT. It specifies CASSLSPTRYGSPLHF.

The chain uses TRBV2 and TRBJ2-5; 7 bases agree with TRBD1. CDR1 is SNHLY and CDR2 is FYNNEI in the germline V gene. The V segment lost 6 bases and the J segment 6 bases; nucleotides outside the gene matches: 13. The CDR3 runs to 15 residues. Written as DNA, the CDR3 is TGTGCCAGCAGGGCTACAGTAGGGGACAGAAAGACCCAGTACTTC. This gives the protein CASRATVGDRKTQYF.

This clonotype has just a few counts. The chain recombines TRBV15 with TRBJ1-2, with D hard to call. Deletions cut 0 bases from V and 0 bases from J, with 11 bases between. The CDR3 extends over 16 amino acids. CDR1 is LNHNV and CDR2 is YYDKDF in the germline V gene (reference sequence). CDR3 region: CATSRDPGATNYGYTF. The CDR3 DNA follows: TGTGCCACCAGCAGAGATCCAGGCGCAACTAACTATGGCTACACCTTC.

The gene calls are TRBV20-1 and TRBJ2-5; TRBD2 aligns across 8 bases. The V and J ends lost 6 bases and 3 bases, in that order; junction bases with no gene match: 0. The V gene's germline CDR1 is DFQATT and CDR2 SNEGSKA (reference sequence). The CDR3 covers 11 residues. CDR3 sequence reads: CSAGGEETQYF. CDR3 nucleotide sequence: TGCAGTGCCGGGGGGGAAGAGACCCAGTACTTC.

The genes are TRBV6-5 and TRBJ2-1; 9 positions match TRBD2. The CDR3 runs to 15 residues. Looked up from germline, CDR1 is MNHEY and CDR2 is SVGAGI. Trimming took 2 bases from V and 13 from J; bases not matched to a gene: 12. The CDR3 region has the DNA TGTGCCAGCAGTTACAACGTAGCGGGAGTCTCCCCCCAGTTCTTC. Translating it yields CASSYNVAGVSPQFF.

This clonotype was recorded many times. The chain uses TRBV29-1 and TRBJ2-1; TRBD2 is a possible D gene (5 bases). V lost 0 bases to trimming and J lost 5 bases, with 11 bases between them. Germline assignment: CDR1 SQVTM and CDR2 ANQGSEA. CDR3 length: 14 amino acids. The CDR3 reads CSVEDRDMDNEQFF. Written as DNA, the CDR3 is TGCAGCGTTGAAGACCGGGATATGGACAATGAGCAGTTCTTC.

This clonotype was detected many times. J is TRBJ2-1 and V is TRBV29-1; maybe TRBD2 (7 bases). The CDR3 sequence is 11 residues long. The germline V gene has CDR1 SQVTM and CDR2 ANQGSEA. Deletions cut 6 bases from V and 7 bases from J, with 10 bases between. CDR3 loop: CSVRGGNEQFF. The CDR3 coding sequence is TGCAGCGTAAGGGGGGGGAATGAGCAGTTCTTC.

This clonotype was detected only a few times. This rearrangement joins TRBV25-1 to TRBJ1-1; D may be TRBD1 (6 bases). This CDR3 has 15 residues. Trimming stripped 6 bases from V and 6 bases from J, with 20 bases between. Germline lookup yields CDR1 MGHDK and CDR2 SYGVNS. CDR3 DNA: TGTGCCAGCAGCCAGCCAGGGGCCCGGAATGCTGAAGCTTTCTTT. Translating gives CASSQPGARNAEAFF.

This clonotype was observed many times. CDR3: CASSVSNTGRNTGELFF. The CDR3 DNA sequence: TGTGCCAGCAGCGTGTCTAACACAGGGAGGAACACCGGGGAGCTGTTTTTT. The chain combines TRBV9 with TRBJ2-2, with D maybe TRBD1 (6 bases). The V gene lost 2 bases and the J gene lost 1 base, with 15 bases spanning the gap. The CDR3 sequence is 17 residues long. Germline CDR1 and CDR2: SGDLS and YYNGEE.

The chain recombines TRBV19 with TRBJ2-1, with TRBD2 matching over 10 bases. Germline CDR1 is LNHDA and CDR2 is SQIVND (reference sequence). CDR3 length equals 16 residues. J lost 5 bases, V lost 0 bases, and 4 bases had no gene match. CDR3 sequence: CASSIDWLAGDNEQFF. The CDR3 nucleotides are TGTGCCAGTAGTATAGACTGGCTAGCGGGAGACAATGAGCAGTTCTTC.

J is TRBJ2-1 and V is TRBV5-1; 15 bases line up with TRBD2. There are 17 residues in the CDR3. Trimming cost V 4 bases and J 5 bases; bases outside gene matches: 7. Germline V gene sequence: CDR1 SGHRS, CDR2 YFSETQ. This chain's CDR3 is CASSPRTSGRADNEQFF. CDR3 nucleotide sequence: TGCGCCAGCAGCCCGCGGACTAGCGGGAGGGCCGACAATGAGCAGTTCTTC.

This clonotype occurred a few times. This chain links TRBV14 with TRBJ2-2; D is unresolved. V dropped 3 bases and J dropped 4 bases, with 9 bases sitting between them. The CDR3 is 14 residues long. Germline CDR1 SGHDN, CDR2 FVKESK. CDR3 loop: CASSHNTRTGELFF. The CDR3 DNA reads as TGTGCCAGCAGCCACAATACCCGCACCGGGGAGCTGTTTTTT.

This clonotype has a handful of counts. V and J are TRBV6-2 or TRBV6-3 and TRBJ2-7; 10 nucleotides agree with TRBD2. Per the germline V gene, CDR1 is MNHEY and CDR2 is SVGEGT. The CDR3 spans 16 residues. After removal of 0 bases from V and 2 bases from J, the junction contained 4 bases not matched to a gene. CDR3 sequence (DNA): TGTGCCAGCAGTTACTCCACTAGCGGGACGACCTACGAGCAGTACTTC. The encoded protein is CASSYSTSGTTYEQYF.

This clonotype has at least ten counts. The rearrangement links TRBV9 to TRBJ2-1; unclear D gene. V dropped 2 bases and J dropped 6 bases, with 3 bases sitting between them. This CDR3 has 11 residues. The germline gives CDR1 SGDLS, CDR2 YYNGEE. CDR3: CASSVVNEQFF. CDR3 in DNA: TGTGCCAGCAGCGTGGTCAATGAGCAGTTCTTC. Drawing the rest from reference TRBV9 and TRBJ2-1, the complete variable domain is DSGVTQTPKHLITATGQRVTLRCSPRSGDLSVYWYQQSLDQGLQFLIQYYNGEERAKGNILERFSAQQFPDLHSELNLSSLELGDSALYFCASSVVNEQFFGPGTRLTVL.

This clonotype was seen a handful of times. The chain has TRBV5-1 and TRBJ2-7, with a possible D match to TRBD2 (5 bases). The CDR3 extends over 14 amino acids. Trimming removed 3 bases at V and 2 bases at J, with 12 bases between. CDR1 and CDR2 (germline): SGHRS, YFSETQ. This CDR3 is CASSSVDGAYEQYF. The CDR3 nucleotides read TGCGCCAGCAGCTCAGTGGACGGGGCCTACGAGCAGTACTTC.

V and J are TRBV10-3 and TRBJ2-3; D might be TRBD2 (7 bases). The CDR3 has 12 amino acids. The germline CDR1 and CDR2 sequences are ENHRY and SYGVKD. Trimming stripped 10 bases from V and 3 bases from J, with 11 bases between. This CDR3 is CASGGGTDTQYF. The CDR3 DNA is TGTGCCAGCGGGGGCGGGACAGATACGCAGTATTTT.

This clonotype was counted a few times. V gene TRBV20-1 combines with J gene TRBJ2-1; D uncertain. Germline CDR1 DFQATT, CDR2 SNEGSKA (reference sequence). V was shortened by 6 bases and J by 2 bases, with 14 bases between the two germline ends. The CDR3 extends over 14 amino acids. CDR3 region: CSATDILTYNEQFF. The CDR3 DNA is TGCAGTGCAACAGACATATTAACCTACAATGAGCAGTTCTTC.

This chain joins TRBV7-9 and TRBJ2-2, with D perhaps assigned TRBD1 or TRBD2 (6 bases each). CDR3 size: 14 residues. CDR1 SEHNR and CDR2 FQNEAQ come from the germline V gene (reference sequence). Trimming shortened V by 3 bases and J by 8 bases, and 13 bases separated the two germline ends. CDR3 sequence: CASSFYREDGELFF. The CDR3 DNA sequence: TGTGCCAGCAGCTTTTACAGGGAGGATGGGGAGCTGTTTTTT.

This sequence joins TRBV6-1 and TRBJ1-4; D gene ambiguous. Germline V CDR1 and CDR2: MNHNS, SASEGT. Between the trimmed V and J ends, which lost 4 bases and 0 bases, there was a span of 12 bases. This CDR3 is 16 amino acids long. The CDR3 DNA follows: TGTGCCAGCAGTGGCCCTGGCGGAGCAACTAATGAAAAACTGTTTTTT. It yields the protein CASSGPGGATNEKLFF.